This T cell receptor beta chain originates from a study of blood T cells in healthy people across ages. A J-beta primer mix and a sample-barcoded 5' primer were used in a second PCR of roughly 6 to 11 cycles. Paired-end reads containing CDR3 totaled no fewer than 2.5 million for each sample. TCRdb itself ran the 5' RACE reads through MiXCR, one entry per CDR3 protein. The data show roughly 1,500,000 distinct CDR3 sequences, with about 35% seen just once and roughly 12% held by the top ten. V was clipped by 4 bases and J by 3 bases, with 9 bases between them. The CDR3 is 13 residues long. Looked up from germline, CDR1 is MNHEY and CDR2 is SMNVEV (reference sequence). This clonotype has more than one count but fewer than ten.

The chain recombines TRBV27 with TRBJ1-2; D call uncertain. This receptor was obtained from a woman aged 25 to 45 in good health. Source material: blood. The CDR3 sequence: CASSSHADYGYTF. CDR3 DNA: TGTGCCAGCAGTTCTCATGCGGACTATGGCTACACCTTC.